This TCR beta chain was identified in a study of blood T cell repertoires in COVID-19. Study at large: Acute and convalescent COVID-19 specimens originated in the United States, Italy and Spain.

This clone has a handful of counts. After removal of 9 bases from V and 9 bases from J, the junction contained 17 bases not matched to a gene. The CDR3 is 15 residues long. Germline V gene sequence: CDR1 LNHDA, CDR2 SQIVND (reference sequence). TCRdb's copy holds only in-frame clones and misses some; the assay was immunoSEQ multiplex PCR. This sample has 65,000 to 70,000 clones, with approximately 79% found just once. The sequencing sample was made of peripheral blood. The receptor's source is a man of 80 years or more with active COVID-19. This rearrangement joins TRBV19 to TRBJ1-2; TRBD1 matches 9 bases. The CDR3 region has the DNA TGTGCCAGCCACAAACAGGGGGCGCGTGTCGGGCGCTACACCTTC. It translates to CASHKQGARVGRYTF.